Below are 5 T cell receptor beta chains sequenced from a single sample in a study of post-analysis software for immune sequencing data. Sequencing libraries made from TCR beta cDNA carried unique molecular identifiers. One entry per CDR3 protein results from TCRdb running MiXCR on the PCR reads. The sample has roughly 700,000 distinct CDR3 sequences; 25% to 30% are singletons. Study-level findings and limits: Controls showed lower frequencies than patients for four to six TRBV segments, and TRBV5-6, TRBV5-1 and TRBV20-1 were among these.

Their antigens remain unidentified. The sequenced sample consisted of blood. Receptor source: a girl aged 5-17 years with multiple sclerosis.

The CDR3 is CATSRERAREQFF. The CDR3 DNA reads TGTGCCACCAGCAGAGAGCGGGCGCGTGAGCAGTTCTTC. This chain uses TRBV15 with TRBJ2-1, with D possibly being TRBD2 (5 bases). Trimming removed 0 bases from V and 9 bases from J, with 9 bases in between. The germline gives CDR1 LNHNV, CDR2 YYDKDF (reference sequence). This CDR3 has 13 amino acids.

A few counts support this clonotype. At one boundary the junction diverges from the germline segment, which might be a read error. The chain has TRBV6-5 and TRBJ2-3, with D unclear. Germline values: CDR1 MNHEY, CDR2 SVGAGI. The CDR3 covers 14 residues. For the CDR3, the DNA is TGTGCCTGCAGAATAGGTCCTGCCACAGATACGCAGTATTTT. Translated, it gives CACRIGPATDTQYF.

This clonotype was detected a few times. The gene calls are TRBV28 and TRBJ2-5, with D possibly TRBD2 on 7 matching bases. Trimming left V 4 bases short and J 0 bases short, with 18 bases between. The CDR3 is 17 amino acids. The germline V gene has CDR1 MDHEN and CDR2 SYDVKM. CDR3: CASSSEGGRVYQETQYF. The CDR3 bases are TGTGCCAGCAGTTCCGAGGGGGGGAGAGTGTACCAAGAGACCCAGTACTTC.

This chain uses TRBV4-1 with TRBJ1-5, with 7 bases aligning to TRBD1. Germline V gene lookup returns CDR1 MGHRA and CDR2 YSYEKL. This CDR3 has 13 residues. J gave up 3 bases and V 8 bases, and 4 bases lay outside the gene matches. This CDR3 is CASGRGNNQPQHF. In DNA form, the CDR3 reads TGCGCCAGCGGCAGGGGGAACAATCAGCCCCAGCATTTT.

The CDR3 spells CSVVRSQETQYF. CDR3 DNA: TGCAGCGTTGTTCGGTCCCAAGAGACCCAGTACTTC. The V call is TRBV29-1, the J call TRBJ2-5; the D is unclear. The CDR3 contains 12 residues. Trimming pared 4 bases from V and 1 base from J, leaving 7 bases between. Looked up from germline, CDR1 is SQVTM and CDR2 is ANQGSEA.